The source of this T cell receptor (beta chain) is a study of blood T cell repertoires in COVID-19. This CDR3 comprises 12 residues. Germline V gene lookup returns CDR1 SGHTA and CDR2 FQGNSA. Trimming left V 2 bases short and J 5 bases short, with 5 bases between. The repertoire was sequenced with immunoSEQ multiplex PCR; TCRdb's copy has only in-frame clones and lacks some. In the table there are approximately 300,000 clones, about 92% of which are singletons. This clonotype was sampled from a woman in her 30s who had recovered from COVID-19. J is TRBJ2-3 and V is TRBV7-2; possible D gene TRBD1, 5 bases. Sequences were obtained from PBMCs or T cells enriched from blood (not recorded which). The CDR3 reads CASSLQGDTQYF. Here the CDR3 DNA reads TGTGCCAGCAGCTTACAGGGAGATACGCAGTATTTT.